This TCR beta chain was sequenced in a study of T cell repertoires in cytomegalovirus infection. This clonotype was observed a few times. Its antigen remains unidentified. The CDR3 has 17 amino acids. The trim removed 1 base at V and 7 bases at J, leaving 7 bases unmatched. Germline CDR1 MGHRA, CDR2 YSYEKL. In TCRdb, the reads were re-called with MiXCR into one record per CDR3 protein. Here the sample spans about 740,000 distinct CDR3 sequences, around a third being singletons. Sequences were derived from cultured PBMCs, sampled from culture after CMV antigen stimulation. The chain combines TRBV4-1 with TRBJ2-1; 13 bases are shared with TRBD2. The source is a human donor in good health (CMV status not recorded). Some clones in this sample may be carry-over from other donors' samples. The CDR3 reads CASSQAVGTSGMNEQFF. The CDR3 DNA sequence: TGCGCCAGCAGCCAAGCGGTTGGGACTAGCGGGATGAATGAGCAGTTCTTC.